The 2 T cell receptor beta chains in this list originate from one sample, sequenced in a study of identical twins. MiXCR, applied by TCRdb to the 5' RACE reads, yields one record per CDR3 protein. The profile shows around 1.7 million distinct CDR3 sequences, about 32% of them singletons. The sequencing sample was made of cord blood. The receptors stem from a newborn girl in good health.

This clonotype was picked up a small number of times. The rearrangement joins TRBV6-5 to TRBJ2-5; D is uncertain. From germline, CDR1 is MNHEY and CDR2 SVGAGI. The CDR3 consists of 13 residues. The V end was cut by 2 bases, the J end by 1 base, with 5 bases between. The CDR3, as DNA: TGTGCCAGCAGTTACCCGACCCAAGAGACCCAGTACTTC. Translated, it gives CASSYPTQETQYF.

CDR3 in amino acids: CASRPAGYSNYEQYF. The CDR3 bases are TGTGCCAGTAGGCCGGCCGGGTATAGTAACTACGAGCAGTACTTC. The rearrangement links TRBV19 to TRBJ2-4; D ambiguous. The closer fit of TRBJ2-7 to the DNA end suggests the J call may be wrong. Germline V gives CDR1 LNHDA, CDR2 SQIVND (reference sequence). The CDR3 totals 15 residues.